These 3 T cell receptor beta chains came from one sample sequenced in a study of blood T cell repertoires in COVID-19. This table comes from immunoSEQ multiplex PCR, and its TCRdb copy is limited to in-frame clones, with some not included. The table records 150,000 to 160,000 clones, more than 80% of them present only once. The sequencing sample was made of peripheral blood. These receptors originate from a man aged 50 to 60 with acute or convalescent COVID-19.

Regarding this clone: This same CDR3 is encoded by further DNA sequences in the sample. The CDR3 DNA sequence: TGTGCCAGCAGCTTAGGGCTAGCGGGAGGGAGCGAGACCCAGTACTTC. This encodes CASSLGLAGGSETQYF. The V and J genes are TRBV7-2 and TRBJ2-5, with 12 bases lining up with TRBD2. V lost 1 base, J lost 5 bases, and 5 bases stayed unmatched. The germline gives CDR1 SGHTA, CDR2 FQGNSA. This CDR3 has 16 residues.

This clone was detected a few times. This chain joins TRBV4-3 and TRBJ2-5; 14 positions match TRBD2. The V segment lost 4 bases and the J segment 3 bases; nucleotides outside the gene matches: 4. This CDR3 contains 16 residues. Germline V CDR1 and CDR2: LGHNA, YSLEER. Here the CDR3 DNA reads TGCGCCAGCAGCCCGACTAGCGGGGGGGCAAAAGAGACCCAGTACTTC. Translating it yields CASSPTSGGAKETQYF.

The gene calls are TRBV7-2 and TRBJ1-5; 8 bases align to TRBD1. The germline gives CDR1 SGHTA, CDR2 FQGNSA. The CDR3 has 15 residues. V trimming: 4 bases; J trimming: 9 bases; junction bases outside the gene matches: 11. CDR3 coding DNA: TGTGCCAGCAGCTCAAATCTTCAGGGGGCGAGGCCCCAGCATTTT. The encoded protein is CASSSNLQGARPQHF.